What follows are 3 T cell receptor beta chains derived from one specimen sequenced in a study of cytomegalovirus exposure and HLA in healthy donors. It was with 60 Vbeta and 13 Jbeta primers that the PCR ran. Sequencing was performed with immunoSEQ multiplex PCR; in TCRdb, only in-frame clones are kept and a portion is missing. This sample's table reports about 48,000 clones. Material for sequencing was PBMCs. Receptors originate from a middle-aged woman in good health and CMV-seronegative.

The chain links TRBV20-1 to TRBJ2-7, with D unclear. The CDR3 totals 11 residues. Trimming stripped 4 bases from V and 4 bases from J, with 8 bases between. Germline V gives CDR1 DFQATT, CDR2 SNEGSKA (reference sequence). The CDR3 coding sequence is TGCAGTGCTACTGACATATACGAGCAGTACTTC. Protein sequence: CSATDIYEQYF.

The CDR3 region has the DNA TGTGCCAGCAGCTTAACCCCGACTAGCGGGAGTGGGGGCAATGAGCAGTTCTTC. It translates to CASSLTPTSGSGGNEQFF. The chain couples TRBV7-3 to TRBJ2-1; 12 bases line up with TRBD2. Trimming removed 0 bases from V and 6 bases from J; junction bases left unmatched: 9. Germline CDR1 is SGHTA and CDR2 is FQGTGA. The CDR3 loop spans 18 amino acids.

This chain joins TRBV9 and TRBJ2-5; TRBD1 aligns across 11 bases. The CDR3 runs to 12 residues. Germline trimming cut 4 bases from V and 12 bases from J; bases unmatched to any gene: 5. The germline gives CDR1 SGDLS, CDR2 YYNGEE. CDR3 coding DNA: TGTGCCAGCAGCAGGGACAGGGGGAATAAGTACTTC. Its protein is CASSRDRGNKYF. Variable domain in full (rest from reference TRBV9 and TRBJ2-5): DSGVTQTPKHLITATGQRVTLRCSPRSGDLSVYWYQQSLDQGLQFLIQYYNGEERAKGNILERFSAQQFPDLHSELNLSSLELGDSALYFCASSRDRGNKYFGPGTRLLVL.